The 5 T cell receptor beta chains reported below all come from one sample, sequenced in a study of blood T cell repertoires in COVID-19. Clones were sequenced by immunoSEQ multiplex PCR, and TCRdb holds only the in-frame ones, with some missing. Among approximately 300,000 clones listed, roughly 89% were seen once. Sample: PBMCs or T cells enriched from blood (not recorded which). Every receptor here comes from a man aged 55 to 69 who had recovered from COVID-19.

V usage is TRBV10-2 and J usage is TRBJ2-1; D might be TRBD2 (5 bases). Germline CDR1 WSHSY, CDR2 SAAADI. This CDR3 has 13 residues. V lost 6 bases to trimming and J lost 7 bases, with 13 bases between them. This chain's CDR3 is CASSPPRRNEQFF. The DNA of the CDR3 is TGCGCCAGCAGCCCGCCCCGGAGGAATGAGCAGTTCTTC.

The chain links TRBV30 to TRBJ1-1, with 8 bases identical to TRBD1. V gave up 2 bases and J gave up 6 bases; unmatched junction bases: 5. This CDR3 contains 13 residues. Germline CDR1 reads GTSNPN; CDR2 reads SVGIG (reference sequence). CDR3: CAWSRQGAAEAFF. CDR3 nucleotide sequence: TGTGCCTGGAGTCGTCAGGGGGCCGCTGAAGCTTTCTTT.

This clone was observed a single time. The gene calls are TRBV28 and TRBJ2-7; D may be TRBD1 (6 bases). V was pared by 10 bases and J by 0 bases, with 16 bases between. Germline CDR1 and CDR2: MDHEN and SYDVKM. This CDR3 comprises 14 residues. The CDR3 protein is CATRVGASSYEQYF. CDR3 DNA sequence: TGTGCCACAAGGGTGGGGGCGAGCTCCTACGAGCAGTACTTC. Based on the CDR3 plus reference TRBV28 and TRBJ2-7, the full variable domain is DVKVTQSSRYLVKRTGEKVFLECVQDMDHENMFWYRQDPGLGLRLIYFSYDVKMKEKGDIPEGYSVSREKKERFSLILESASTNQTSMYLCATRVGASSYEQYFGPGTRLTVT.

The CDR3, as DNA: TGCGCCAGCAGCTGGCCCCAGGCGGGAGGGTCCTACAATGAGCAGTTCTTC. It specifies CASSWPQAGGSYNEQFF. This rearrangement joins TRBV5-1 to TRBJ2-1; 9 positions agree with TRBD2. Trimming took 3 bases from V and 1 from J; bases not matched to a gene: 8. Germline CDR1 reads SGHRS; CDR2 reads YFSETQ. The CDR3 has 17 residues.

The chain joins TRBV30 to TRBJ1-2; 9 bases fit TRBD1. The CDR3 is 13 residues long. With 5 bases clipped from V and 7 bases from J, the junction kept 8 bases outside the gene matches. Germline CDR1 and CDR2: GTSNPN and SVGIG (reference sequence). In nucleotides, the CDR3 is TGTGCCTGGCAAGGACAGGGGCATGTTGGCTACACCTTC. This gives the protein CAWQGQGHVGYTF.